This entry is about one T cell receptor beta chain. Antigen specificity is unknown. The read is 3 residues too short to cover the CDR3 end, so that end is filled in from the germline J gene. Germline-derived CDR1 and CDR2 are LNHDA and SQIVND (reference sequence). Trimming at V came to 5 bases and at J to 0 bases, leaving 7 bases not matched to a gene. CDR3 length: 17 amino acids. This specimen belongs to a study of T cells in women clearing cervical HPV infection. Study results and limitations: It is unknown whether associations predate infection; no effector/memory or HPV-specific sorting.

Sequencing was performed with immunoSEQ multiplex PCR; in TCRdb, only in-frame clones are kept and a portion is missing. The sample table sets out over 45,000 clones. Sequencing was performed on blood buffy coat. This chain links TRBV19 with TRBJ1-6; 7 nucleotides align to TRBD1. The TCR sequence derives from a woman aged 18 to 75 with a cervical HPV16 infection that either progressed to CIN3+ or cleared (not recorded which). CDR3 sequence: CASSARRQGSYNSPLHF. Partial CDR3 DNA: TGTGCCAGTAGTGCAAGACGACAGGGCTCCTATAATTCACCC.